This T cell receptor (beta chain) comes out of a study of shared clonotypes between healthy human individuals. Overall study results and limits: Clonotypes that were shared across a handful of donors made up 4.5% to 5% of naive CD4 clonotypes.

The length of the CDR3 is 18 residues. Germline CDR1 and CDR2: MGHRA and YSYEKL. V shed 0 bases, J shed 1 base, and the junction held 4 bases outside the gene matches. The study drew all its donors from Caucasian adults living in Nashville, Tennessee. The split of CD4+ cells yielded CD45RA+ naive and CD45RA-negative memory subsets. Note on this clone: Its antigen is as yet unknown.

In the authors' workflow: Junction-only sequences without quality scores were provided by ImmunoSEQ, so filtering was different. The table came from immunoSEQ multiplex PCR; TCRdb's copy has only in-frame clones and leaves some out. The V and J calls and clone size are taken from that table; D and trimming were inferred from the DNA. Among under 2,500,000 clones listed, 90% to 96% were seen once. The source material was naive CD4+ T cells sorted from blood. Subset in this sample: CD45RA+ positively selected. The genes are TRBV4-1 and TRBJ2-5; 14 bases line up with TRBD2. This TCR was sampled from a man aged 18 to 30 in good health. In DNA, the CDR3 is TGCGCCAGCAGCCAAGATGAGGGGACTAGCGGGAGCCAAGAGACCCAGTACTTC. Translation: CASSQDEGTSGSQETQYF.